The clone carrying this TCR beta chain came up a few times. The target antigen is unknown. This specimen includes other DNA sequences encoding the same CDR3. These data originate in a study of beta chain features in type 1 diabetes. Study-wide results and caveats: Among patients with Type 1 diabetes, TCRB CDR3s were moderately but significantly shorter in every one of the four CD4+ subsets.

Investigators reverse transcribed all isolated RNA, so they sequenced expressed TCRB transcripts. Repertoires were generated with immunoSEQ multiplex PCR, while TCRdb's copy carries only in-frame clones and drops some. The data show about 700,000 clones, with over 10% seen just once and roughly 0.022% held by the top ten. The material sequenced was naive CD4+ T cells from blood. The clonotype originates from a man aged 18 to 29 with type 1 diabetes.

The CDR3 DNA is TGTGCCAGCAGCGTTACTAGTTCCTACAATGAGCAGTTCTTC. Protein product: CASSVTSSYNEQFF. The rearrangement links TRBV9 to TRBJ2-1; D might be TRBD2 (5 bases). Per the germline V gene, CDR1 is SGDLS and CDR2 is YYNGEE. The V and J ends lost 2 bases and 1 base respectively, with 7 bases between them. This CDR3 region has 14 residues.